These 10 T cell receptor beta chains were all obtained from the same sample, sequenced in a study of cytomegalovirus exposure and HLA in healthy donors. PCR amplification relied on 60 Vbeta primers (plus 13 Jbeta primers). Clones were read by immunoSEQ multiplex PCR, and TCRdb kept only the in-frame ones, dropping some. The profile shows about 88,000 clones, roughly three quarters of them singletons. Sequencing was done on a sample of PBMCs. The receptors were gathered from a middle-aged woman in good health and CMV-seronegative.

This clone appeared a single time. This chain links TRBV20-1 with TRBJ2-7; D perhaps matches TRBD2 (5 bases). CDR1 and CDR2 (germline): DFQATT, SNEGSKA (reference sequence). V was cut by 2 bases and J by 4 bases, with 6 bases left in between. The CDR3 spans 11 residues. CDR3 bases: TGCAGTGCTAGACTAGCTTACGAGCAGTACTTC. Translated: CSARLAYEQYF.

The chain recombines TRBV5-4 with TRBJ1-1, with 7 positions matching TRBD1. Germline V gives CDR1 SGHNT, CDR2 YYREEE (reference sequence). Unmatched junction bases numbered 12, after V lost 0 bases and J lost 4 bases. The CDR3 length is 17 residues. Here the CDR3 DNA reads TGTGCCAGCAGCTTGGGGCAGGGGGAAGTTGGGAGCACTGAAGCTTTCTTT. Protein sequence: CASSLGQGEVGSTEAFF.

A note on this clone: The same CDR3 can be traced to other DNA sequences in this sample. CDR3 nucleotide sequence: TGCGCCAGCAGCTCATTGACGGGAACGAACACTGAAGCTTTCTTT. Protein product: CASSSLTGTNTEAFF. The chain has TRBV5-1 and TRBJ1-1, with no clear D. The germline V gene encodes CDR1 SGHRS and CDR2 YFSETQ. The CDR3 is 15 amino acids. Trimming took off 3 bases at V and 1 base at J, with 13 bases between the two ends.

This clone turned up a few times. CDR3 amino acids: CASGGAGESQETQYF. As DNA, the CDR3 is TGTGCTAGTGGGGGTGCAGGGGAGAGTCAAGAGACCCAGTACTTC. The rearrangement uses TRBV12-5 and TRBJ2-5; maybe TRBD1 (6 bases). Trimming took 6 bases from V and 2 from J, leaving 16 bases between them. This CDR3 contains 15 residues. Germline CDR1 and CDR2: LGHNT and FRNRAP.

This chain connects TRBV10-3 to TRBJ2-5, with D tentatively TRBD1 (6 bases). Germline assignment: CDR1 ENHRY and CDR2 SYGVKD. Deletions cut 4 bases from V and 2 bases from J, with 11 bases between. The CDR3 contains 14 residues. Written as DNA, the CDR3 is TGTGCCATCAGTGCCTCGCAGGGGCAAGAGACCCAGTACTTC. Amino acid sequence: CAISASQGQETQYF.

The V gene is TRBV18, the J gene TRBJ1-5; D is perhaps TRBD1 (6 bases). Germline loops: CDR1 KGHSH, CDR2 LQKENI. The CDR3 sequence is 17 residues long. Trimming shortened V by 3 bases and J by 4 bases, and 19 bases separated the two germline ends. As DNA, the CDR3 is TGTGCCAGCTCACCTATGGAACTCGAACAGGGAAATCAGCCCCAGCATTTT. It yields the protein CASSPMELEQGNQPQHF.

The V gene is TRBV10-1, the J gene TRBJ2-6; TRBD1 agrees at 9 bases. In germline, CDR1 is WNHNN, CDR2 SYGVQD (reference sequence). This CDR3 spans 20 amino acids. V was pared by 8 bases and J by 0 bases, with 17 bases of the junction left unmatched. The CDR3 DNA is TGCGCCAGCCCAGGCTCGTGGGGACAGGGTATACGCTCTGGGGCCAACGTCCTGACTTTC. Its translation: CASPGSWGQGIRSGANVLTF.

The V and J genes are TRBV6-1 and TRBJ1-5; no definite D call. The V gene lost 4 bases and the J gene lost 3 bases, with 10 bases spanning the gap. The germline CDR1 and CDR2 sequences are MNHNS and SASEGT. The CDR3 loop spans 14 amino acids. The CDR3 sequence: CASSAVDTNQPQHF. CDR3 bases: TGTGCCAGCAGTGCCGTAGATACCAATCAGCCCCAGCATTTT.

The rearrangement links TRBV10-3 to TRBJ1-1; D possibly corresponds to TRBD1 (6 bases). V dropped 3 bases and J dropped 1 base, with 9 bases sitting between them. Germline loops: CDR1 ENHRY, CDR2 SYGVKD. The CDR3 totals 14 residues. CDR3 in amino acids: CAISDQGTNTEAFF. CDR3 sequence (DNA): TGTGCCATCAGTGATCAGGGGACGAACACTGAAGCTTTCTTT.

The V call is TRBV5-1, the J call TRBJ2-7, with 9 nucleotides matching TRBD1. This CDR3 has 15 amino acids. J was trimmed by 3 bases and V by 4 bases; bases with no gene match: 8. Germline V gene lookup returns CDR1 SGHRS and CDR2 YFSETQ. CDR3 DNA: TGCGCCAGCAGCCGTATACAGGGGGCAGTCTACGAGCAGTACTTC. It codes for CASSRIQGAVYEQYF.